A single sample is the source of the 9 T cell receptor beta chains below, sequenced in a study of blood T cell repertoires in COVID-19. Sequencing used immunoSEQ multiplex PCR; TCRdb keeps in-frame clones, though not all of them. This sample yields 110,000 to 150,000 clones, of which 80% are seen a single time; around 3.7% belongs to the top ten. The sample taken for sequencing was peripheral blood. The origin of the receptors is a man between 70 and 80 years old who had recovered from COVID-19.

The chain recombines TRBV30 with TRBJ2-1; TRBD2 matches 14 bases. This CDR3 spans 14 amino acids. The ends lost 2 bases at V and 9 bases at J; junction bases unmatched: 3. Germline assignment: CDR1 GTSNPN and CDR2 SVGIG (reference sequence). The CDR3 coding sequence is TGTGCCTGGAGTCCGGGACTAGCGGGAGTTGAGCAGTTCTTC. It yields the protein CAWSPGLAGVEQFF.

The chain uses TRBV5-1 and TRBJ2-5; a weak D match, TRBD2 (6 bases). There are 13 residues in the CDR3. V lost 0 bases to trimming and J lost 4 bases, with 7 bases between them. Looked up from germline, CDR1 is SGHRS and CDR2 is YFSETQ. The CDR3 loop reads CASSLVGGETQYF. In nucleotides, the CDR3 is TGCGCCAGCAGCTTGGTCGGGGGAGAGACCCAGTACTTC.

This rearrangement joins TRBV9 to TRBJ2-1, with D possibly being TRBD2 (5 bases). Germline CDR1 and CDR2: SGDLS and YYNGEE. Trimming shortened V by 3 bases and J by 9 bases, and 7 bases separated the two germline ends. The CDR3 runs 11 residues. The CDR3 DNA reads as TGTGCCAGCAGCGAGAGCGGTGAGCAGTTCTTC. Amino acids: CASSESGEQFF.

This chain connects TRBV27 to TRBJ2-5, with a tentative D call TRBD2 (6 bases). Germline CDR1 is MNHEY and CDR2 is SMNVEV (reference sequence). The CDR3 extends over 14 amino acids. Trimming pared 4 bases from V and 2 bases from J, leaving 11 bases between. CDR3 sequence (DNA): TGTGCCAGCAGTTCCGGGACTCCACAAGAGACCCAGTACTTC. Translation: CASSSGTPQETQYF.

V and J are TRBV15 and TRBJ2-3; 7 nucleotides match TRBD1. The CDR3 is made up of 18 amino acids. V gave up 2 bases and J gave up 2 bases; unmatched junction bases: 13. Germline V lookup: CDR1 LNHNV, CDR2 YYDKDF (reference sequence). The CDR3, as DNA: TGTGCCACCAGCAGAACCCACCCTACAGGGGAGATCACAGATACGCAGTATTTT. Its protein is CATSRTHPTGEITDTQYF.

This clone is a singleton in its sample. This rearrangement joins TRBV6-5 to TRBJ2-7, with TRBD1 matching 10 bases. The germline V gene encodes CDR1 MNHEY and CDR2 SVGAGI. The junction had 3 bases not matched to a gene; V was cut back by 0 bases and J by 4 bases. The CDR3 extends over 15 amino acids. CDR3 sequence reads: CASSYSGTGVYEQYF. The DNA for the CDR3 is TGTGCCAGCAGTTACTCCGGGACAGGGGTATACGAGCAGTACTTC.

The chain joins TRBV2 to TRBJ2-2; tentatively, D is TRBD2 (6 bases). There are 14 residues in the CDR3. In germline, CDR1 is SNHLY, CDR2 FYNNEI. The ends were cut back, 6 bases at V and 4 bases at J, with 12 bases in the middle. CDR3 sequence: CASRGREVTGELFF. The DNA for the CDR3 is TGTGCCAGCAGGGGCAGGGAGGTCACCGGGGAGCTGTTTTTT.

V and J are TRBV21-1 and TRBJ1-2; TRBD1 is the table's D call and was not checked against the DNA. TRBV21-1 is recorded as a pseudogene. The CDR3 extends over 17 amino acids. CDR3 in DNA: TGTGCCAGCAGCAAAGGACAGGGGATCTCCCTCTACTATGGCTACACCTTC. It encodes CASSKGQGISLYYGYTF.

This chain connects TRBV4-1 to TRBJ2-7, with a tentative D call TRBD2 (7 bases). The germline V gene has CDR1 MGHRA and CDR2 YSYEKL. V lost 4 bases, J lost 6 bases, and 19 bases lay in between. There are 15 residues in the CDR3. CDR3 residues: CASSRGGGEVSEQYF. In DNA form, the CDR3 reads TGCGCCAGCAGCCGGGGGGGCGGGGAGGTGTCCGAGCAGTACTTC.